This TCR beta chain was found in a study of CD8 T cells in Susac syndrome. The RNA, about 0.45 to 1 ug, was put through reverse transcription using random hexamers. The method of amplification for TCR beta CDR3 was immunoSEQ multiplex PCR, covering 54 Vbeta and 13 Jbeta. Using its own MiXCR run on the immunoSEQ multiplex PCR reads, TCRdb lists one record per CDR3 protein. The data contain approximately 120,000 distinct CDR3 sequences, 90% to 95% of them singletons. This CDR3 has 14 amino acids. Germline CDR1 SGHRS, CDR2 YFSETQ. V lost 0 bases, J lost 7 bases, and 2 bases stayed unmatched. TCR beta was sequenced from blood CD8+ and CD4+ T cells. Purification of the CD8+ and CD4+ T cells relied on negative isolation, and TEMRA cells underwent FACS enrichment.

Input material: CD4+ T cells from PBMCs. This clonotype was obtained from a human donor in good health. The chain employs TRBV5-1 and TRBJ2-1; 9 bases match TRBD2. The CDR3 loop reads CASSLVGLANEQFF. The DNA of the CDR3 is TGCGCCAGCAGCTTGGTCGGACTAGCGAATGAGCAGTTCTTC.